Sequencing of this TCR delta chain was carried out in a study of gamma-delta T cells after stem cell transplantation. TCRdb called clones from the RT-PCR reads again using CATT. The table includes about 4,600 delta-chain clones, 1.5% to 2.5% detected once. The CDR3 is 19 residues long. Germline values: CDR1 GEAIGNYY, CDR2 EKD. Concerning this clone: A read error may explain this, as a much larger clone is one base away. This CDR3 is also generated by other DNA sequences in the sample.

This clonotype was sampled from a human donor. It is not recorded whose cells these are; they may come from a transplant donor. The chain employs TRDV2 and TRDJ1; 9 nucleotides align to TRDD3. Sequencing was performed on gamma-delta T cells. As DNA, the CDR3 is TGTGCCTGTGACACGGTCTCCCCCATACTGGGGGAGAACACCGATAAGCTCATCTTT. Translated, it gives CACDTVSPILGENTDKLIF.